This is a list of T cell receptor beta chains from one sample in a study of T cell changes during pregnancy in multiple sclerosis. The repertoire was sequenced with immunoSEQ multiplex PCR; TCRdb's copy has only in-frame clones and lacks some. The table records around 95,000 clones, approximately 90% of them present only once. Sequencing used peripheral blood, obtained after pregnancy. These receptors all stem from a female donor with multiple sclerosis, enrolled in a pregnancy study. Each CDR3 is given with its conserved first and last residue. The order of the fields is J gene, V gene, D gene, CDR3 protein. A D gene is named only where the DNA matches it firmly.

J: TRBJ1-5; V: TRBV19; D: -; CDR3: CASRIIQGLYQPQHF
J: TRBJ2-7; V: TRBV6-1; D: TRBD1; CDR3: CAGGQGPDEQYF
J: TRBJ2-5; V: TRBV25-1; D: -; CDR3: CASSALGTKQETQYF
J: TRBJ2-2; V: TRBV7-3; D: -; CDR3: CASSSSVNTGELFF
J: TRBJ2-5; V: TRBV5-4; D: TRBD2; CDR3: CASSPYRLAGGGETQYF
J: TRBJ1-4; V: TRBV19; D: TRBD1; CDR3: CASQGALEKLFF
J: TRBJ2-7; V: TRBV19; D: TRBD1; CDR3: CASSIRDRYEQYF
J: TRBJ1-1; V: TRBV27; D: -; CDR3: CASSPSWGQPGGTEAFF
J: TRBJ1-2; V: TRBV2; D: TRBD1; CDR3: CASRGTVFYGYTF
J: TRBJ1-1; V: TRBV19; D: TRBD1; CDR3: CASSIQGANTEAFF
J: TRBJ2-1; V: TRBV5-1; D: TRBD2; CDR3: CASSPGLAGGGLINEQFF
J: TRBJ2-1; V: TRBV4-1; D: -; CDR3: CASSQVRVALSSYNEQFF
J: TRBJ2-7; V: TRBV7-8; D: TRBD1; CDR3: CASSYGTGVYEQYF
J: TRBJ1-2; V: TRBV29-1; D: TRBD1; CDR3: CSVGGQGASYGYTF
J: TRBJ1-1; V: TRBV5-4; D: -; CDR3: CASSPGGGGYSARNTEAFF
J: TRBJ2-7; V: TRBV2; D: TRBD2; CDR3: CASSEIGTSGTSHEQYF
J: TRBJ2-3; V: TRBV4-2; D: TRBD2; CDR3: CASSPGLAGGPDTQYF
J: TRBJ1-6; V: TRBV7-9; D: -; CDR3: CASSQEPGQYNSPLHF
J: TRBJ2-7; V: TRBV11-3; D: -; CDR3: CASSFQGNEQYF
J: TRBJ2-6; V: TRBV27; D: -; CDR3: CASPEGYGGANVLTF
J: TRBJ2-3; V: TRBV5-6; D: TRBD2; CDR3: CASSLPGLALTDTQYF
J: TRBJ2-3; V: TRBV19; D: TRBD1; CDR3: CASSIGTGVGTDTQYF
J: TRBJ2-7; V: TRBV19; D: -; CDR3: CASSKTEPTHYEQYF
J: TRBJ2-2; V: TRBV19; D: TRBD2; CDR3: CASVVGLGVNTGELFF
J: TRBJ2-7; V: TRBV6-6; D: TRBD2; CDR3: CASTGTSGIPLHEQYF
J: TRBJ2-7; V: TRBV18; D: -; CDR3: CASSPGGTYEQYF
J: TRBJ2-7; V: TRBV29-1; D: -; CDR3: CSVATDTYEQYF